This entry features one T cell receptor beta chain sequence. This record comes from a study of CD8+ T cells in alopecia areata. Following extraction, RNA underwent reverse transcription to cDNA, which served as the sequencing template. Here immunoSEQ multiplex PCR was the method, and the copy in TCRdb shows in-frame clones only, minus some. The sample has around 190,000 clones; approximately 53% are singletons. The CDR3 extends over 14 amino acids. Germline assignment: CDR1 MNHEY and CDR2 SMNVEV (reference sequence). V was shortened by 2 bases and J by 4 bases, with 12 bases between the two germline ends.

Sequenced input: CD8+ T cells sorted from blood. The TCR originated in a human donor in good health. V usage is TRBV27 and J usage is TRBJ2-7; D call uncertain. Here the CDR3 reads CASSLVGTGYEQYF. The CDR3 DNA is TGTGCCAGCAGTTTAGTCGGTACCGGATACGAGCAGTACTTC.